These 23 T cell receptor beta chains were all obtained from the same sample, sequenced in a study of cytomegalovirus exposure and HLA in healthy donors. Vbeta (60) and Jbeta (13) primers were used in the PCR. Data came from immunoSEQ multiplex PCR; TCRdb stores just in-frame clones and leaves some out. The table lists more than 150,000 clones, roughly 88% of them singletons. Material for sequencing was PBMCs. These receptors came from a man aged 18 to 30 in good health and CMV-seropositive.

As for this clone: Additional DNA sequences in this sample encode the identical CDR3. The V gene is TRBV5-1, the J gene TRBJ2-7, with 10 bases identical to TRBD1. V lost 4 bases to trimming and J lost 2 bases; unmatched junction nucleotides: 3. Germline CDR1 SGHRS, CDR2 YFSETQ. This CDR3 has 14 residues. The CDR3 DNA sequence: TGCGCCAGCAGCCCCGGACAGGGGGCCTACGAGCAGTACTTC. Translated: CASSPGQGAYEQYF. Supplemented by reference TRBV5-1 and TRBJ2-7, the full variable domain reads KAGVTQTPRYLIKTRGQQVTLSCSPISGHRSVSWYQQTPGQGLQFLFEYFSETQRNKGNFPGRFSGRQFSNSRSEMNVSTLELGDSALYLCASSPGQGAYEQYFGPGTRLTVT.

This clone has just one count. The genes are TRBV27 and TRBJ2-2; D uncertain. Germline V lookup: CDR1 MNHEY, CDR2 SMNVEV (reference sequence). Trimming left V 4 bases short and J 3 bases short, with 6 bases between. CDR3 size: 13 residues. The CDR3 DNA follows: TGTGCCAGCAGTTCGGTCTACACCGGGGAGCTGTTTTTT. Translated: CASSSVYTGELFF.

The gene calls are TRBV4-1 and TRBJ1-1; 8 bases are shared with TRBD1. V shed 1 base and J 5 bases; nucleotides not matched to a gene: 3. The CDR3 has 14 amino acids. Per germline, CDR1 MGHRA and CDR2 YSYEKL. The CDR3 protein is CASSQGRTGTEAFF. CDR3 sequence (DNA): TGCGCCAGCAGCCAAGGGCGGACAGGGACTGAAGCTTTCTTT.

The genes are TRBV5-1 and TRBJ2-5; 7 bases line up with TRBD1. The last part of the DNA fits TRBJ2-7 better; the J call may be wrong. The length of the CDR3 is 18 residues. Per the germline V gene, CDR1 is SGHRS and CDR2 is YFSETQ. Here the CDR3 reads CASSLGGGVVPFGGEQYF. The CDR3 region has the DNA TGCGCCAGCAGCTTGGGAGGGGGCGTTGTTCCCTTTGGTGGCGAGCAGTACTTC.

Only a few counts were recorded for this clone. The genes are TRBV6-1 and TRBJ2-1, with D unclear. Germline CDR1 reads MNHNS; CDR2 reads SASEGT. This CDR3 has 13 amino acids. The germline V and J ends were trimmed by 4 bases and 3 bases, with 7 bases remaining between them. The CDR3 region is CASSGNGYNEQFF. The CDR3 DNA follows: TGTGCCAGCAGTGGAAACGGCTACAATGAGCAGTTCTTC.

This chain's CDR3 is CSVTQGGSQYF. In nucleotides, the CDR3 is TGCAGCGTGACACAGGGGGGATCGCAGTATTTT. The gene calls are TRBV29-1 and TRBJ2-3; TRBD1 aligns across 8 bases. From germline, CDR1 is SQVTM and CDR2 ANQGSEA. V was clipped by 6 bases and J by 10 bases; unmatched bases: 6. The CDR3 totals 11 residues.

This clone occurred once. The V and J genes are TRBV29-1 and TRBJ2-2; D not certain. The CDR3 extends over 11 amino acids. V was trimmed by 3 bases and J by 5 bases, leaving 4 bases between them. The V gene's germline CDR1 is SQVTM and CDR2 ANQGSEA. CDR3: CSVDQTGELFF. The CDR3 DNA follows: TGCAGCGTTGACCAGACCGGGGAGCTGTTTTTT.

The chain is built from TRBV2 and TRBJ2-4; 12 bases align to TRBD2. CDR3 length equals 17 residues. The V gene end was trimmed by 6 bases and the J gene end by 2 bases; junction bases not matched to a gene: 8. The germline gives CDR1 SNHLY, CDR2 FYNNEI. CDR3 amino acids: CASRLAGGLYPKNIQYF. In DNA, the CDR3 is TGTGCCAGCAGGCTAGCGGGGGGGCTTTACCCCAAAAACATTCAGTACTTC.

This rearrangement joins TRBV9 to TRBJ2-1; 9 bases match TRBD1. The CDR3 length is 15 residues. The junction had 6 bases not matched to a gene; V was cut back by 3 bases and J by 5 bases. Germline V gene sequence: CDR1 SGDLS, CDR2 YYNGEE. CDR3 sequence reads: CASSGTGEPDNEQFF. In DNA form, the CDR3 reads TGTGCCAGCAGCGGGACAGGGGAGCCCGACAATGAGCAGTTCTTC.

The J gene is TRBJ1-4, the V gene TRBV2; D is uncertain. The V end lost 7 bases, the J end lost 1 base, and 10 bases lay between the germline ends. There are 14 residues in the CDR3. Germline V gene data show CDR1 as SNHLY and CDR2 as FYNNEI. CDR3 sequence reads: CASNFQRTNEKLFF. CDR3 nucleotide sequence: TGTGCCAGCAACTTTCAGCGAACTAATGAAAAACTGTTTTTT.

The CDR3 nucleotides are TGTGCCAGCAAGGTGGACAGGATCATAGCTGGGGCCAACGTCCTGACTTTC. Its protein product is CASKVDRIIAGANVLTF. The chain combines TRBV21-1 with TRBJ2-6; the table's D call, TRBD1, was not checked against the DNA. TRBV21-1 is classified as a pseudogene. CDR3 length equals 17 residues.

V gene TRBV6-1 combines with J gene TRBJ1-5; tentative D call: TRBD1 (6 bases). V lost 5 bases, J lost 3 bases, and 11 bases lay in between. The CDR3 extends over 14 amino acids. The germline gives CDR1 MNHNS, CDR2 SASEGT. The CDR3: CASSQRQANQPQHF. The CDR3 DNA reads TGTGCCAGCAGTCAAAGACAGGCCAATCAGCCCCAGCATTTT.

This chain joins TRBV9 and TRBJ1-2; 8 bases agree with TRBD1. V lost 3 bases and J lost 1; bases outside the gene matches: 14. This CDR3 region has 18 residues. The germline CDR1 and CDR2 sequences are SGDLS and YYNGEE. CDR3 loop: CASSDHDRGLPFNYGYTF. Here the CDR3 DNA reads TGTGCCAGCAGCGACCATGACAGGGGCCTTCCCTTTAACTATGGCTACACCTTC.

Concerning this clone itself: This specimen includes other DNA sequences encoding the same CDR3. The V and J genes are TRBV6-5 and TRBJ1-5; 7 nucleotides line up with TRBD1. The germline V gene encodes CDR1 MNHEY and CDR2 SVGAGI. This CDR3 spans 13 amino acids. The V segment lost 5 bases and the J segment 4 bases; nucleotides outside the gene matches: 2. CDR3 in DNA: TGTGCCAGCAGTCCGACAGGGAATCAGCCCCAGCATTTT. The encoded protein is CASSPTGNQPQHF.

V and J are TRBV5-1 and TRBJ1-2, with D possibly TRBD1 on 5 matching bases. The CDR3 covers 14 residues. Looked up from germline, CDR1 is SGHRS and CDR2 is YFSETQ. Trimming took 4 bases from V and 7 from J, leaving 17 bases between them. The CDR3 coding sequence is TGCGCCAGCAGCGAAGGAGACAGACGTAGTGGCTACACCTTC. Protein sequence: CASSEGDRRSGYTF.

The chain links TRBV5-1 to TRBJ1-1, with TRBD1 as a possible D gene (5 bases). Trimming shortened V by 3 bases and J by 5 bases, and 14 bases separated the two germline ends. Germline CDR1 reads SGHRS; CDR2 reads YFSETQ. CDR3 length: 14 amino acids. The CDR3 region has the DNA TGCGCCAGCAGCTGGGGGACGGCGGGGACTGAAGCTTTCTTT. Encoded protein: CASSWGTAGTEAFF.

J is TRBJ2-1 and V is TRBV7-6; D is unclear. The CDR3 runs 13 residues. The V gene lost 5 bases and the J gene lost 7 bases, with 12 bases spanning the gap. Per the germline V gene, CDR1 is SGHVS and CDR2 is FNYEAQ. In nucleotides, the CDR3 is TGTGCCAGCAGCAGTTACCGCGCGAATGAGCAGTTCTTC. It encodes CASSSYRANEQFF.

This clone is a singleton in its sample. The genes are TRBV9 and TRBJ1-4; no clear D. The CDR3 covers 13 residues. With 0 bases removed from V and 4 bases from J, the gap between germline ends came to 4 bases. Germline V gene sequence: CDR1 SGDLS, CDR2 YYNGEE. Here the CDR3 DNA reads TGTGCCAGCAGCGTAGCGGGTAATGAAAAACTGTTTTTT. As protein: CASSVAGNEKLFF. The full variable domain, its missing parts supplied by reference TRBV9 and TRBJ1-4, is DSGVTQTPKHLITATGQRVTLRCSPRSGDLSVYWYQQSLDQGLQFLIQYYNGEERAKGNILERFSAQQFPDLHSELNLSSLELGDSALYFCASSVAGNEKLFFGSGTQLSVL.

This clone was found a few times. The CDR3 here is CASSLVGEEGDEQFF. The CDR3 bases are TGTGCCAGCAGCTTAGTTGGGGAGGAGGGTGATGAGCAGTTCTTC. V and J are TRBV7-9 and TRBJ2-1; tentatively, D is TRBD2 (6 bases). CDR3 length: 15 amino acids. The ends were cut back, 1 base at V and 8 bases at J, with 15 bases in the middle. Germline CDR1 is SEHNR and CDR2 is FQNEAQ (reference sequence). The full variable domain, completed using reference TRBV7-9 and TRBJ2-1, is DTGVSQNPRHKITKRGQNVTFRCDPISEHNRLYWYRQTLGQGPEFLTYFQNEAQLEKSRLLSDRFSAERPKGSFSTLEIQRTEQGDSAMYLCASSLVGEEGDEQFFGPGTRLTVL.

The gene calls are TRBV2 and TRBJ1-1; D not resolved. Germline lookup yields CDR1 SNHLY and CDR2 FYNNEI. Trimming removed 4 bases from V and 1 base from J, with 10 bases in between. The CDR3 loop spans 14 amino acids. CDR3 protein: CASSGGGGNTEAFF. The CDR3 region has the DNA TGTGCCAGCAGTGGGGGAGGAGGGAACACTGAAGCTTTCTTT.

The chain carries TRBV5-1 and TRBJ2-2; D possibly corresponds to TRBD2 (6 bases). Per germline, CDR1 SGHRS and CDR2 YFSETQ. V was trimmed by 9 bases and J by 6 bases, leaving 18 bases between them. The CDR3 is 14 amino acids. CDR3 DNA: TGCGCCACCCCATCCGTGGAGGGGTCCGGGGAGCTGTTTTTT. Its translation is CATPSVEGSGELFF.

The chain is built from TRBV9 and TRBJ1-3; D is unresolved. CDR1 is SGDLS, CDR2 YYNGEE, per germline. Trimming cost V 2 bases and J 4 bases, with 7 bases left between them. There are 13 residues in the CDR3. The CDR3 DNA reads as TGTGCCAGCAGCGTGACTGACGGAAACACCATATATTTT. It specifies CASSVTDGNTIYF.

This clone occurred a few times. The chain is built from TRBV14 and TRBJ1-1; D uncertain. Trimming left V 1 base short and J 8 bases short, with 8 bases between. Germline lookup yields CDR1 SGHDN and CDR2 FVKESK. CDR3 length equals 12 residues. CDR3 region: CASSQGHQEAFF. The CDR3 coding sequence is TGTGCCAGCAGCCAAGGACACCAAGAAGCTTTCTTT.